This TCR beta chain was profiled in a study of shared clonotypes between healthy human individuals. Study outcomes and limitations: Naive CD4 clonotype sharing across a handful of donors was about 5%. Among donors, the sharing of clonotypes was expected to be influenced by sequencing depth.

CDR1 and CDR2 (germline): MNHEY, SMNVEV (reference sequence). Trimming pared 6 bases from V and 1 base from J, leaving 12 bases between. The CDR3 has 14 residues. As to this clone: What it binds is not known.

Here immunoSEQ multiplex PCR was the method, and the copy in TCRdb shows in-frame clones only, minus some. The sample yields about 2.1 million clones, about 93% seen once. Only CD45RO-negative cells positively selected for CCR7 counted as naive CD8 cells, so terminally differentiated effector memory CD45RA+ cells were excluded. The V gene is TRBV27, the J gene TRBJ1-1; possibly TRBD1 for D (5 bases). This clonotype was sampled from a man between 18 and 29 years old in good health. Some clones in this sample may be carry-over from other donors' samples. Sequencing was carried out using naive CD8+ T cells from PBMCs. CDR3 DNA sequence: TGTGCCAGCAGCTCCGGGACGGGGAACACTGAAGCTTTCTTT. This codes for CASSSGTGNTEAFF.